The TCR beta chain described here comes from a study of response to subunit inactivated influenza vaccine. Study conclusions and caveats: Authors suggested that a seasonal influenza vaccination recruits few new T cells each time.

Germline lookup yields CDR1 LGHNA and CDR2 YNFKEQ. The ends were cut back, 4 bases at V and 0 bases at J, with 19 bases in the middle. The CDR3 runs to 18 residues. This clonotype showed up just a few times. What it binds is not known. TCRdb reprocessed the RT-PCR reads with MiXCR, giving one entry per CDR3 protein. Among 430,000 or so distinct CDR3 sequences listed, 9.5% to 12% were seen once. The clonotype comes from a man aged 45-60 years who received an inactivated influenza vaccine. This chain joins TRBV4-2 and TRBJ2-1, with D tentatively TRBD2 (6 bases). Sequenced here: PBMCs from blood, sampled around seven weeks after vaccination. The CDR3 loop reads CASSPRSGQTRSYNEQFF. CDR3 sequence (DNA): TGTGCCAGCAGCCCCCGTAGCGGACAAACCCGCTCCTACAATGAGCAGTTCTTC.